Following are 21 T cell receptor beta chains from one sample sequenced in a study of identical twins. MiXCR, run by TCRdb on the 5' RACE reads, gives a single entry per CDR3 protein. Altogether 200,000 to 300,000 distinct CDR3 sequences are present, about an eighth being singletons, with the ten largest covering about 3.9%. These data also featured in a second study, about yellow fever vaccine responses in identical twins.

Material: memory (CD45RO+) T cells sorted from blood. Receptor source: a woman between 18 and 29 years old in good health.

This sequence joins TRBV20-1 and TRBJ2-7, with D perhaps TRBD1 (7 bases). The length of the CDR3 is 18 residues. V was shortened by 6 bases and J by 5 bases, with 32 bases between the two germline ends. Germline V gives CDR1 DFQATT, CDR2 SNEGSKA (reference sequence). This CDR3 is CSAPKWDSGGLLGNEQYF. As DNA, the CDR3 is TGCAGTGCCCCTAAGTGGGACAGTGGAGGGCTCCTGGGTAACGAGCAGTACTTC.

This chain connects TRBV4-3 to TRBJ2-1, with 9 bases identical to TRBD2. Per germline, CDR1 LGHNA and CDR2 YSLEER. V was pared by 1 base and J by 3 bases, with 1 base of the junction left unmatched. The CDR3 totals 15 residues. For the CDR3, the DNA is TGCGCCAGCAGCCAAGGGCGGGAGGGCTACAATGAGCAGTTCTTC. Protein product: CASSQGREGYNEQFF.

This rearrangement joins TRBV5-5 to TRBJ1-1, with a tentative D call TRBD1 (5 bases). The V end was cut by 7 bases, the J end by 2 bases, with 9 bases between. CDR3 size: 12 residues. CDR1 and CDR2 (germline): SGHKS, YYEKEE (reference sequence). The CDR3 reads CASGASNTEAFF. The CDR3 DNA reads TGTGCCAGCGGGGCCTCAAACACTGAAGCTTTCTTT. The full variable domain, with the rest looked up from reference TRBV5-5 and TRBJ1-1, is DAGVTQSPTHLIKTRGQQVTLRCSPISGHKSVSWYQQVLGQGPQFIFQYYEKEERGRGNFPDRFSARQFPNYSSELNVNALLLGDSALYLCASGASNTEAFFGQGTRLTVV.

The rearrangement links TRBV20-1 to TRBJ2-3, with a possible D match to TRBD2 (6 bases). With 5 bases removed from V and 4 bases from J, the gap between germline ends came to 19 bases. Germline loops: CDR1 DFQATT, CDR2 SNEGSKA (reference sequence). The CDR3 is 15 amino acids. CDR3 nucleotides: TGCAGTGCTTCGGGAGACGGGGCTGGGGCAGATACGCAGTATTTT. Amino acids: CSASGDGAGADTQYF.

This clonotype was seen only a few times. The chain couples TRBV6-1 to TRBJ2-1; D not resolved. Trimming cost V 6 bases and J 0 bases, with 12 bases left between them. The CDR3 loop spans 15 amino acids. CDR1 is MNHNS and CDR2 is SASEGT in the germline V gene. DNA of the CDR3: TGTGCCAGCAGCATGACCGGGTTCTCCTACAATGAGCAGTTCTTC. As protein: CASSMTGFSYNEQFF.

This chain uses TRBV27 with TRBJ2-6; no reliable D call. CDR3 length: 14 amino acids. Germline V gene data show CDR1 as MNHEY and CDR2 as SMNVEV (reference sequence). V was cut by 1 base and J by 6 bases, with 7 bases left in between. The CDR3 sequence: CASSLFNLANVLTF. CDR3 DNA: TGTGCCAGCAGTTTATTCAATTTGGCCAACGTCCTGACTTTC. The full variable domain, in which reference TRBV27 and TRBJ2-6 provide the parts outside the CDR3, is EAQVTQNPRYLITVTGKKLTVTCSQNMNHEYMSWYRQDPGLGLRQIYYSMNVEVTDKGDVPEGYKVSRKEKRNFPLILESPSPNQTSLYFCASSLFNLANVLTFGAGSRLTVL.

This clonotype was detected many times. This chain connects TRBV9 to TRBJ1-1; TRBD1 might be the D (5 bases). Germline lookup yields CDR1 SGDLS and CDR2 YYNGEE. The V and J ends lost 6 bases and 1 base respectively, with 7 bases between them. CDR3 length equals 12 residues. The CDR3 is CASTGRNTEAFF. Written as DNA, the CDR3 is TGTGCCAGCACAGGGAGGAACACTGAAGCTTTCTTT. Using reference TRBV9 and TRBJ1-1 for the parts outside the CDR3, the full variable domain is DSGVTQTPKHLITATGQRVTLRCSPRSGDLSVYWYQQSLDQGLQFLIQYYNGEERAKGNILERFSAQQFPDLHSELNLSSLELGDSALYFCASTGRNTEAFFGQGTRLTVV.

This clonotype was observed many times. This chain connects TRBV12-3 or TRBV12-4 to TRBJ2-1; TRBD1 matches at 9 bases. CDR3 length: 11 residues. V lost 3 bases and J lost 16; bases outside the gene matches: 4. CDR3 DNA: TGTGCCAGCAGTTTTGGGGGACAGGGTTTCTTC. This translates into CASSFGGQGFF.

This clonotype was found a few times. The chain uses TRBV9 and TRBJ2-3; D not certain. Per germline, CDR1 SGDLS and CDR2 YYNGEE. The CDR3 sequence is 14 residues long. Trimming left V 10 bases short and J 1 base short, with 16 bases between. The CDR3 sequence is CALLRSRRTDTQYF. CDR3 coding DNA: TGTGCCCTACTACGAAGTAGGCGCACAGATACGCAGTATTTT.

This clonotype turned up a few times. The chain combines TRBV12-3 or TRBV12-4 with TRBJ2-3; 8 bases line up with TRBD1. Trimming removed 6 bases from V and 3 bases from J; junction bases left unmatched: 8. This CDR3 is 15 amino acids long. CDR3 DNA sequence: TGTGCCAGCAGCCTCGACAGGGGTAAGACAGATACGCAGTATTTT. It yields the protein CASSLDRGKTDTQYF.

This clonotype was recorded many times. The rearrangement links TRBV5-1 to TRBJ2-1; tentatively, D is TRBD2 (6 bases). The CDR3 loop spans 15 amino acids. From germline, CDR1 is SGHRS and CDR2 YFSETQ. Trimming took 0 bases from V and 8 from J, leaving 15 bases between them. The CDR3 protein is CASSLVAELQYEQFF. CDR3 bases: TGCGCCAGCAGCTTGGTAGCGGAACTGCAGTATGAGCAGTTCTTC.

This clonotype has a count of ten or more. The chain has TRBV7-6 and TRBJ2-5, with D unresolved. The V and J ends lost 5 bases and 0 bases respectively, with 1 base between them. CDR3 length equals 11 residues. The germline V gene encodes CDR1 SGHVS and CDR2 FNYEAQ. This CDR3 is CASSHQETQYF. In nucleotides, the CDR3 is TGTGCCAGCAGCCACCAAGAGACCCAGTACTTC.

Ten or more counts support this clonotype. The rearrangement links TRBV12-3 or TRBV12-4 to TRBJ1-2, with D unclear. Trimming shortened V by 3 bases and J by 4 bases, and 6 bases separated the two germline ends. The CDR3 has 12 residues. This CDR3 is CASSLGIYGYTF. CDR3 sequence (DNA): TGTGCCAGCAGTTTGGGAATCTATGGCTACACCTTC.

J is TRBJ2-2 and V is TRBV24-1, with no clear D. Trimming took 5 bases from V and 5 from J, leaving 8 bases between them. The germline CDR1 and CDR2 sequences are KGHDR and SFDVKD. This CDR3 is built from 13 residues. CDR3 DNA: TGTGCCACCAGTGGGGCTCGGACCGGGGAGCTGTTTTTT. This sequence encodes CATSGARTGELFF.

The chain employs TRBV7-9 and TRBJ2-3; weak D call: TRBD2 (6 bases). Germline CDR1 SEHNR, CDR2 FQNEAQ (reference sequence). Trimming pared 5 bases from V and 10 bases from J, leaving 22 bases between. The CDR3 sequence is 15 residues long. In DNA, the CDR3 is TGTGCCAGCAGCCAGACAAACTCGGAGGGCTCTTCGCAGTATTTT. Translation: CASSQTNSEGSSQYF. The complete variable domain, with remaining parts taken from reference TRBV7-9 and TRBJ2-3, reads DTGVSQNPRHKITKRGQNVTFRCDPISEHNRLYWYRQTLGQGPEFLTYFQNEAQLEKSRLLSDRFSAERPKGSFSTLEIQRTEQGDSAMYLCASSQTNSEGSSQYFGPGTRLTVL.

This chain links TRBV20-1 with TRBJ2-5, with D possibly called TRBD1 or TRBD2 (6 bases each). The CDR3 totals 13 residues. The germline V gene encodes CDR1 DFQATT and CDR2 SNEGSKA (reference sequence). Trimming took off 6 bases at V and 1 base at J, with 12 bases between the two ends. This CDR3 is CSASEGGQETQYF. Written as DNA, the CDR3 is TGCAGTGCCTCAGAGGGGGGCCAAGAGACCCAGTACTTC.

The V and J genes are TRBV2 and TRBJ2-7, with 9 nucleotides matching TRBD1. Per germline, CDR1 SNHLY and CDR2 FYNNEI. The CDR3 length is 14 residues. The ends lost 6 bases at V and 2 bases at J; junction bases unmatched: 5. CDR3 sequence: CASRRQGDTYEQYF. DNA of the CDR3: TGTGCCAGCAGGCGACAGGGGGACACCTACGAGCAGTACTTC.

The chain links TRBV28 to TRBJ2-5; 10 bases align to TRBD2. Germline V gives CDR1 MDHEN, CDR2 SYDVKM. The CDR3 covers 14 residues. The V and J ends lost 5 bases and 5 bases, in that order; junction bases with no gene match: 5. CDR3 in DNA: TGTGCCAGCAGTAAAGCGGGAGGGCCGGAGACCCAGTACTTC. Protein: CASSKAGGPETQYF.

There are a few counts of this clonotype. The chain couples TRBV12-3 or TRBV12-4 to TRBJ2-5; 8 bases align to TRBD1. The CDR3 contains 15 residues. V gave up 7 bases and J gave up 7 bases; unmatched junction bases: 14. The CDR3: CASTGTGSKSRTQYF. The CDR3 nucleotides read TGTGCCAGCACTGGGACAGGAAGCAAATCGAGGACCCAGTACTTC.

This chain uses TRBV7-9 with TRBJ2-7; tentatively, D is TRBD2 (5 bases). Per the germline V gene, CDR1 is SEHNR and CDR2 is FQNEAQ (reference sequence). V was trimmed by 5 bases and J by 3 bases, leaving 20 bases between them. CDR3 length: 16 residues. DNA for the CDR3: TGTGCCAGCAGCCCGGACTCCCCAGGTAACCTCTACGAGCAGTACTTC. Amino acid sequence: CASSPDSPGNLYEQYF.

This clonotype was seen more than once but under ten times. The chain uses TRBV5-4 and TRBJ2-4; a possible D gene is TRBD2 (7 bases). CDR3 length: 14 amino acids. Trimming removed 3 bases at V and 3 bases at J, with 10 bases between. Looked up from germline, CDR1 is SGHNT and CDR2 is YYREEE (reference sequence). CDR3 amino acids: CASSSGGLKNIQYF. The CDR3 DNA is TGTGCCAGCAGCTCCGGGGGGCTCAAAAACATTCAGTACTTC.